The source of this TCR beta chain is a study of T cell responses to AZD1222 COVID-19 vaccine. The study, taken as a whole, reports: Among vaccine-associated CD4 TCRs, coverage spanned spike, with dominance at 160-218 and 743-854. Recipients of AZD1222 seropositive at baseline numbered only 5 to 7. Donors were largely white British and mainly female; clonal diversity was possibly underestimated.

In germline, CDR1 is SNHLY, CDR2 FYNNEI. This CDR3 region has 16 residues. Deletions cut 8 bases from V and 0 bases from J, with 16 bases between. Notes on this clone: Its target is not known.

Assay used: immunoSEQ multiplex PCR; TCRdb lists only in-frame clones, some missing. The sample carries 120,000 to 150,000 clones, approximately 95% recorded once. The sequenced sample was peripheral blood, obtained on day 0 of MenACWY control vaccination. This sequence was found in an adult in good health. The chain joins TRBV2 to TRBJ1-4; no definite D call. The CDR3 coding sequence is TGTGCCAGCGATGGAGGATACTTATCAACTAATGAAAAACTGTTTTTT. Encoded protein: CASDGGYLSTNEKLFF.